This passage covers 21 T cell receptor beta chains from one sample sequenced in a study of blood T cell repertoires in COVID-19. Profiling relied on immunoSEQ multiplex PCR, and the TCRdb table lists in-frame clones only, not all of them. The sample holds around 55,000 clones, 87% seen once. The material sequenced was peripheral blood. The receptors were gathered from a man aged 35-49 years with COVID-19, enrolled during active disease.

V gene TRBV18 combines with J gene TRBJ2-5; TRBD2 matches at 13 bases. The CDR3 loop spans 16 amino acids. Germline V lookup: CDR1 KGHSH, CDR2 LQKENI. V shed 4 bases, J shed 5 bases, and the junction held 7 bases outside the gene matches. CDR3 nucleotides: TGTGCCAGCTCACAAGGGACTAGCGGGGCTAAGGAGACCCAGTACTTC. Its translation is CASSQGTSGAKETQYF.

The chain combines TRBV6-6 with TRBJ1-1; D uncertain. The V and J ends lost 6 bases and 5 bases respectively, with 7 bases between them. Germline loops: CDR1 MNHNY, CDR2 SVGAGI (reference sequence). The CDR3 totals 11 residues. As DNA, the CDR3 is TGTGCCAGCAGGGAGGATACTGAAGCTTTCTTT. Translated: CASREDTEAFF.

V usage is TRBV6-5 and J usage is TRBJ1-2; maybe TRBD1 (5 bases). V gave up 6 bases and J gave up 7 bases, with 15 bases separating them. The CDR3 runs to 13 residues. Germline V gene sequence: CDR1 MNHEY, CDR2 SVGAGI. The CDR3 loop is CASSLPTASGYTF. DNA for the CDR3: TGTGCCAGCAGCCTACCGACAGCTTCTGGCTACACCTTC.

The rearrangement uses TRBV28 and TRBJ1-2; TRBD1 matches 8 bases. The CDR3 is 14 amino acids. V gave up 10 bases and J gave up 11 bases; unmatched junction bases: 18. Germline loops: CDR1 MDHEN, CDR2 SYDVKM. The CDR3 protein is CAIPDRANIIGYTF. CDR3 DNA sequence: TGTGCCATCCCGGACAGGGCGAATATTATTGGGTACACCTTC.

The table lists this clone with a count of one. The rearrangement joins TRBV7-2 to TRBJ2-1, with 16 positions matching TRBD2. V gave up 5 bases and J gave up 10 bases; unmatched junction bases: 5. This CDR3 region has 15 residues. Per germline, CDR1 SGHTA and CDR2 FQGNSA. CDR3 amino acids: CASSPGLAGGREQFF. In DNA form, the CDR3 reads TGTGCCAGCAGCCCGGGACTAGCGGGAGGGCGGGAGCAGTTCTTC.

V and J are TRBV12-3 or TRBV12-4 and TRBJ2-7; no clear D gene. CDR3 length: 12 residues. Trimming cost V 2 bases and J 7 bases, with 9 bases left between them. CDR3 residues: CASSLSRLEQYF. CDR3 DNA: TGTGCCAGCAGTTTATCGAGGCTTGAGCAGTACTTC.

This rearrangement joins TRBV3-1 (or the pseudogene TRBV3-2) to TRBJ1-6; D remains ambiguous. The CDR3 loop spans 14 amino acids. Trimming stripped 1 base from V and 7 bases from J, with 8 bases between. Germline V gives CDR1 LGHDT, CDR2 YNNKEL (reference sequence). In DNA, the CDR3 is TGTGCCAGCAGCCAAGCCCGGGAAAATTCACCCCTCCACTTT. Translating gives CASSQARENSPLHF.

The rearrangement links TRBV5-6 to TRBJ2-7, with 9 bases that match TRBD2. CDR1 and CDR2 from the germline V gene are SGHDT and YYEEEE. The CDR3 is 13 residues long. Trimming took 5 bases from V and 1 from J; bases not matched to a gene: 1. The CDR3 nucleotides are TGTGCCAGCAGACTAGCGGGTTCCTACGAGCAGTACTTC. This sequence encodes CASRLAGSYEQYF.

The chain joins TRBV6-6 to TRBJ2-7; 8 positions match TRBD2. CDR1 MNHNY and CDR2 SVGAGI come from the germline V gene (reference sequence). Germline trimming cut 4 bases from V and 2 bases from J; bases unmatched to any gene: 10. The CDR3 runs to 16 residues. CDR3 sequence (DNA): TGTGCCAGCAGTTCAACTAGCGGACTAGGAACCTACGAGCAGTACTTC. This encodes CASSSTSGLGTYEQYF.

The chain carries TRBV5-4 and TRBJ1-4; 10 bases line up with TRBD1. Trimming cost V 0 bases and J 7 bases; bases outside gene matches: 0. Germline loops: CDR1 SGHNT, CDR2 YYREEE (reference sequence). This CDR3 contains 14 residues. The CDR3 DNA is TGTGCCAGCAGCTTGGGGGACAGGGGTGAAAAACTGTTTTTT. Its protein is CASSLGDRGEKLFF.

The gene calls are TRBV19 and TRBJ1-5; D is unclear. This CDR3 spans 13 amino acids. V was shortened by 6 bases and J by 5 bases, with 11 bases between the two germline ends. Germline V CDR1 and CDR2: LNHDA, SQIVND (reference sequence). CDR3 sequence reads: CASSPQHDQPQHF. In nucleotides, the CDR3 is TGTGCCAGTAGCCCCCAACATGATCAGCCCCAGCATTTT.

The chain carries TRBV7-8 and TRBJ2-7; 11 bases align to TRBD2. J was trimmed by 3 bases and V by 1 base; bases with no gene match: 8. The CDR3 has 17 residues. Germline V CDR1 and CDR2: SGHVS, FQNEAQ. CDR3 protein: CASSLGVAGGGNYEQYF. CDR3 in DNA: TGTGCCAGCAGCTTAGGCGTAGCGGGAGGGGGTAACTACGAGCAGTACTTC.

The chain has TRBV30 and TRBJ2-2, with 7 bases lining up with TRBD1. This CDR3 has 13 amino acids. Germline assignment: CDR1 GTSNPN and CDR2 SVGIG (reference sequence). V gave up 8 bases and J gave up 5 bases; unmatched junction bases: 8. The CDR3 DNA is TGTGCCGGAGCAGGGGGTCGGACCGGGGAGCTGTTTTTT. Translating gives CAGAGGRTGELFF.

This chain uses TRBV30 with TRBJ1-2, with D tentatively TRBD1 (5 bases). In germline, CDR1 is GTSNPN, CDR2 SVGIG (reference sequence). V dropped 7 bases and J dropped 5 bases, with 11 bases sitting between them. This CDR3 is built from 11 residues. CDR3 residues: CASQGWYGYTF. The CDR3 coding sequence is TGTGCCTCCCAGGGTTGGTATGGCTACACCTTC.

The V gene is TRBV28, the J gene TRBJ2-7, with a possible D match to TRBD2 (6 bases). The CDR3 runs to 13 residues. Germline V lookup: CDR1 MDHEN, CDR2 SYDVKM. Deletions cut 2 bases from V and 6 bases from J, with 11 bases between. As DNA, the CDR3 is TGTGCCAGCAGTTTAATACGGAGGGGCGAGCAGTACTTC. Its protein product is CASSLIRRGEQYF. The full variable domain, rest sourced from reference TRBV28 and TRBJ2-7, is DVKVTQSSRYLVKRTGEKVFLECVQDMDHENMFWYRQDPGLGLRLIYFSYDVKMKEKGDIPEGYSVSREKKERFSLILESASTNQTSMYLCASSLIRRGEQYFGPGTRLTVT.

The chain joins TRBV6-5 to TRBJ2-2; D is unclear. Germline values: CDR1 MNHEY, CDR2 SVGAGI. V was trimmed by 4 bases and J by 2 bases, leaving 14 bases between them. This CDR3 is 16 amino acids long. In nucleotides, the CDR3 is TGTGCCAGCAGTTCGAGTCCCCTGGTAAACACCGGGGAGCTGTTTTTT. This translates into CASSSSPLVNTGELFF.

The V call is TRBV11-3, the J call TRBJ1-2, with D possibly matching TRBD1 (6 bases). The CDR3 runs to 14 residues. V lost 5 bases, J lost 0 bases, and 10 bases lay in between. Looked up from germline, CDR1 is SGHNT and CDR2 is YENEEA. The CDR3 is CASSPGVANYGYTF. CDR3 coding DNA: TGTGCCAGCAGCCCAGGGGTAGCTAACTATGGCTACACCTTC.

The gene calls are TRBV11-3 and TRBJ2-7; maybe TRBD1 (6 bases). The CDR3 length is 11 residues. Deletions cut 5 bases from V and 6 bases from J, with 8 bases between. Germline values: CDR1 SGHNT, CDR2 YENEEA. In DNA form, the CDR3 reads TGTGCCAGCAGCACCAGGGGCGAGCAGTACTTC. It encodes CASSTRGEQYF.

The chain has TRBV2 and TRBJ1-2; 9 positions agree with TRBD1. This CDR3 contains 14 residues. Germline CDR1 SNHLY, CDR2 FYNNEI. V shed 5 bases, J shed 5 bases, and the junction held 6 bases outside the gene matches. The DNA for the CDR3 is TGTGCCAGCAGTCGCGCGGACAGGGGATATGGCTACACCTTC. Amino acid sequence: CASSRADRGYGYTF.

In its sample, this clone ranks as medium-sized. Other DNA sequences of this sample code for an identical CDR3. The V and J genes are TRBV30 and TRBJ1-5; D uncertain. Germline CDR1 is GTSNPN and CDR2 is SVGIG (reference sequence). V gave up 0 bases and J gave up 4 bases, with 13 bases separating them. There are 15 residues in the CDR3. This CDR3 reads CAWSVQGFGNQPQHF. The CDR3 nucleotides read TGTGCCTGGAGTGTACAAGGATTCGGGAATCAGCCCCAGCATTTT.

This chain uses TRBV5-8 with TRBJ1-6; TRBD1 agrees at 9 bases. Germline CDR1 reads SGHTS; CDR2 reads YDEGEE. This CDR3 is built from 15 residues. V lost 0 bases and J lost 10; bases outside the gene matches: 5. DNA of the CDR3: TGTGCCAGCAGCTTGGCCGGGACAGGGCCGTCACCCCTCCACTTT. Residues: CASSLAGTGPSPLHF.